A single TCR beta chain is shown here with its context. Assay: immunoSEQ multiplex PCR; the TCRdb copy retains only in-frame clones and omits some. The sample contains about 80,000 clones, around 92% of which appear only once. V was clipped by 4 bases and J by 5 bases, with 14 bases between them. The CDR3 totals 14 residues. Looked up from germline, CDR1 is MNHEY and CDR2 is SMNVEV (reference sequence). The entry originates in a study of control samples from healthy donors and cancer patients. The clonotype comes from a man aged 50 to 59 in good health. The gene calls are TRBV27 and TRBJ1-1, with a tentative D call TRBD1 (5 bases). The specimen sequenced was blood. Here the CDR3 reads CASSSKRGETEAFF. For the CDR3, the DNA is TGTGCCAGCAGTTCAAAGCGGGGGGAAACTGAAGCTTTCTTT.